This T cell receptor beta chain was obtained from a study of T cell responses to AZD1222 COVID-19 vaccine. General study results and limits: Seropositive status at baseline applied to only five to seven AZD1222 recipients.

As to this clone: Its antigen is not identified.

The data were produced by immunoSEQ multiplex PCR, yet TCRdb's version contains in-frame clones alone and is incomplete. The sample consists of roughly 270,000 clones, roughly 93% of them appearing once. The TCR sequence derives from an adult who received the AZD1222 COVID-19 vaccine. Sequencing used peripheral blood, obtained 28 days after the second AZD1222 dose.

In nucleotides, the CDR3 is TGTGCCAGCAGTGACAGAGACTATGGCTACACCTTC. Encoded protein: CASSDRDYGYTF. The chain employs TRBV5-4 and TRBJ1-2, with D possibly being TRBD1 (5 bases). V lost 5 bases and J 3 bases, leaving 8 bases between the germline ends. The CDR3 spans 12 residues. The germline CDR1 and CDR2 sequences are SGHNT and YYREEE (reference sequence). Full variable domain (remainder filled in from reference TRBV5-4 and TRBJ1-2): ETGVTQSPTHLIKTRGQQVTLRCSSQSGHNTVSWYQQALGQGPQFIFQYYREEENGRGNFPPRFSGLQFPNYSSELNVNALELDDSALYLCASSDRDYGYTFGSGTRLTVV.